These 21 T cell receptor beta chains share one sample of origin, sequenced in a study of OX40 agonist ivuxolimab in advanced cancers. Profiling relied on immunoSEQ multiplex PCR, and the TCRdb table lists in-frame clones only, not all of them. The top ten clones hold over 5% of a sample with 45,000 to 60,000 clones, around nine tenths of them seen once. Material: CD4+ or CD8+ T cells sorted from blood, obtained in a trial of the OX40 agonist ivuxolimab. The source of these receptors is an adult with an advanced solid tumor such as melanoma, head and neck, liver or kidney cancer.

The V gene is TRBV11-2, the J gene TRBJ2-5; TRBD1 is a possible D gene (7 bases). The CDR3 runs to 16 residues. Germline CDR1 is SGHAT and CDR2 is FQNNGV. Trimming shortened V by 4 bases and J by 5 bases, and 20 bases separated the two germline ends. DNA for the CDR3: TGTGCCAGCAGCTCCTGGACAGGCGATGGAGGGGAGACCCAGTACTTC. The encoded protein is CASSSWTGDGGETQYF. Filled out from reference TRBV11-2 and TRBJ2-5, the complete variable domain reads EAGVAQSPRYKIIEKRQSVAFWCNPISGHATLYWYQQILGQGPKLLIQFQNNGVVDDSQLPKDRFSAERLKGVDSTLKIQPAKLEDSAVYLCASSSWTGDGGETQYFGPGTRLLVL.

The J gene is TRBJ2-3, the V gene TRBV28; D is possibly TRBD1 (6 bases). The germline CDR1 and CDR2 sequences are MDHEN and SYDVKM. The CDR3 is 14 amino acids. V lost 4 bases and J lost 0, with 8 bases in between. DNA of the CDR3: TGTGCCAGCAGTTCGACAGGCAGCACAGATACGCAGTATTTT. Its translation: CASSSTGSTDTQYF.

The CDR3 reads CASSIAGQGADEQFF. CDR3 DNA: TGTGCCAGTAGTATAGCGGGACAGGGGGCGGATGAGCAGTTCTTC. The rearrangement uses TRBV19 and TRBJ2-1, with 12 bases matching TRBD1. This CDR3 region has 15 residues. Germline CDR1 reads LNHDA; CDR2 reads SQIVND (reference sequence). The junction had 3 bases not matched to a gene; V was cut back by 1 base and J by 8 bases.

This clone appeared a few times. Additional DNA sequences in this sample encode the identical CDR3. This chain uses TRBV7-8 with TRBJ2-3; 7 nucleotides match TRBD2. The CDR3 runs 15 residues. Germline V gene data show CDR1 as SGHVS and CDR2 as FQNEAQ. J was trimmed by 1 base and V by 1 base; bases with no gene match: 2. The CDR3 region is CASSLGTSGTDTQYF. The CDR3 DNA follows: TGTGCCAGCAGCTTAGGGACTAGTGGCACAGATACGCAGTATTTT.

V gene TRBV11-3 combines with J gene TRBJ2-1; D possibly matches TRBD1 or TRBD2 (5 bases each). Trimming took 2 bases from V and 5 from J, leaving 7 bases between them. CDR3 length equals 13 residues. Per the germline V gene, CDR1 is SGHNT and CDR2 is YENEEA. DNA for the CDR3: TGTGCCAGCAGCTTAAGAGGGGACAATGAGCAGTTCTTC. It specifies CASSLRGDNEQFF.

The chain has TRBV10-2 and TRBJ1-1, with a possible D match to TRBD1 (5 bases). From germline, CDR1 is WSHSY and CDR2 SAAADI. This CDR3 spans 12 amino acids. The ends were cut back, 8 bases at V and 1 base at J, with 8 bases in the middle. CDR3 loop: CASWGGNTEAFF. CDR3 nucleotide sequence: TGCGCCAGCTGGGGGGGGAACACTGAAGCTTTCTTT.

This clone is a singleton in its sample. The J gene is TRBJ2-5, the V gene TRBV15; no clear D gene. Germline V gene lookup returns CDR1 LNHNV and CDR2 YYDKDF (reference sequence). The CDR3 has 12 residues. The germline V and J ends were trimmed by 1 base and 6 bases, with 6 bases remaining between them. The CDR3 is CATSRASKTQYF. CDR3 bases: TGTGCCACCAGCAGAGCGTCGAAGACCCAGTACTTC.

This clone was detected once. This sequence joins TRBV6-5 and TRBJ2-1; 8 bases agree with TRBD1. This CDR3 is 15 amino acids long. The germline V gene encodes CDR1 MNHEY and CDR2 SVGAGI. The V and J ends lost 0 bases and 12 bases, in that order; junction bases with no gene match: 10. The DNA for the CDR3 is TGTGCCAGCAGTTACTCGAGTACGGCTGGACAGGGGCAGTTCTTC. Amino acid sequence: CASSYSSTAGQGQFF.

This rearrangement joins TRBV5-4 to TRBJ2-7, with D unresolved. The germline CDR1 and CDR2 sequences are SGHNT and YYREEE (reference sequence). Trimming took off 4 bases at V and 1 base at J, with 9 bases between the two ends. The CDR3 sequence is 13 residues long. The CDR3 nucleotides read TGTGCCAGCAGCCCTGTTGAGTCCTACGAGCAGTACTTC. Its translation: CASSPVESYEQYF. The full variable domain, completed using reference TRBV5-4 and TRBJ2-7, is ETGVTQSPTHLIKTRGQQVTLRCSSQSGHNTVSWYQQALGQGPQFIFQYYREEENGRGNFPPRFSGLQFPNYSSELNVNALELDDSALYLCASSPVESYEQYFGPGTRLTVT.

J is TRBJ1-1 and V is TRBV6-5; D ambiguous. Germline CDR1 and CDR2: MNHEY and SVGAGI. Trimming took off 4 bases at V and 4 bases at J, with 10 bases between the two ends. CDR3 length: 13 amino acids. The CDR3 DNA sequence: TGTGCCAGCAGTTTGAGGGATAGCACTGAAGCTTTCTTT. Translation: CASSLRDSTEAFF.

The rearrangement joins TRBV5-5 to TRBJ2-2; TRBD2 matches 8 bases. Germline assignment: CDR1 SGHKS and CDR2 YYEKEE (reference sequence). The CDR3 sequence is 14 residues long. The V gene end was trimmed by 1 base and the J gene end by 7 bases; junction bases not matched to a gene: 3. CDR3 region: CASSLFTSGGELFF. Written as DNA, the CDR3 is TGTGCCAGCAGCTTGTTTACTAGCGGCGGGGAGCTGTTTTTT.

V usage is TRBV20-1 and J usage is TRBJ2-2; D call uncertain. This CDR3 is 11 amino acids long. V lost 6 bases to trimming and J lost 4 bases, with 6 bases between them. Germline V gene data show CDR1 as DFQATT and CDR2 as SNEGSKA (reference sequence). The CDR3 here is CSAMSTGELFF. In nucleotides, the CDR3 is TGCAGTGCAATGAGCACCGGGGAGCTGTTTTTT.

The chain recombines TRBV28 with TRBJ2-7; D tentatively reads TRBD1 or TRBD2 (6 bases each). The CDR3 loop spans 15 amino acids. Germline loops: CDR1 MDHEN, CDR2 SYDVKM. V was cut by 6 bases and J by 4 bases, with 19 bases left in between. CDR3 region: CASSPLAGTHYEQYF. The CDR3 nucleotides are TGTGCCAGCAGCCCCCTTGCGGGGACACATTACGAGCAGTACTTC.

V usage is TRBV10-1 and J usage is TRBJ2-3; D remains unclear. Germline assignment: CDR1 WNHNN and CDR2 SYGVQD (reference sequence). V lost 0 bases, J lost 0 bases, and 7 bases lay in between. This CDR3 has 15 residues. As DNA, the CDR3 is TGCGCCAGCAGTGAGTCGGTAGACAGCACAGATACGCAGTATTTT. This encodes CASSESVDSTDTQYF.

The genes are TRBV18 and TRBJ2-5; 7 bases align to TRBD2. V was clipped by 0 bases and J by 1 base; unmatched bases: 2. Looked up from germline, CDR1 is KGHSH and CDR2 is LQKENI. This CDR3 has 15 amino acids. The CDR3 reads CASSPPGGIQETQYF. CDR3 nucleotides: TGTGCCAGCTCACCACCGGGAGGGATCCAAGAGACCCAGTACTTC.

The gene calls are TRBV13 and TRBJ1-2; D unresolved. This CDR3 spans 16 amino acids. Germline CDR1 PRHDT, CDR2 FYEKMQ (reference sequence). Trimming took 5 bases from V and 0 from J, leaving 16 bases between them. This CDR3 reads CASSLSVPRANYGYTF. The CDR3 DNA reads as TGTGCCAGCAGCCTTAGCGTCCCCCGGGCTAACTATGGCTACACCTTC.

V usage is TRBV7-6 and J usage is TRBJ2-7; D is unclear. Germline V lookup: CDR1 SGHVS, CDR2 FNYEAQ. Trimming pared 1 base from V and 2 bases from J, leaving 6 bases between. There are 13 residues in the CDR3. CDR3 residues: CASSLGKTYEQYF. The DNA for the CDR3 is TGTGCCAGCAGCTTAGGAAAGACCTACGAGCAGTACTTC.

The rearrangement uses TRBV28 and TRBJ2-5; 10 bases are a match to TRBD2. The trim removed 7 bases at V and 3 bases at J, leaving 8 bases unmatched. The CDR3 sequence is 15 residues long. Germline CDR1 reads MDHEN; CDR2 reads SYDVKM. The CDR3 loop is CASTPGLAKEETQYF. CDR3 nucleotides: TGTGCCAGCACCCCGGGACTAGCGAAAGAAGAGACCCAGTACTTC.

The gene calls are TRBV29-1 and TRBJ1-1; 9 nucleotides agree with TRBD1. The CDR3 runs 12 residues. V gave up 1 base and J gave up 10 bases; unmatched junction bases: 4. CDR1 is SQVTM and CDR2 is ANQGSEA in the germline V gene. CDR3 bases: TGCAGCGTTGAAGGGGGACAGGGTTTAGCTTTCTTT. Translating it yields CSVEGGQGLAFF.

This clone was observed a single time. V usage is TRBV7-9 and J usage is TRBJ2-3; D is perhaps TRBD2 (6 bases). The CDR3 runs 17 residues. Germline CDR1 and CDR2: SEHNR and FQNEAQ (reference sequence). The germline V and J ends were trimmed by 4 bases and 4 bases, with 21 bases remaining between them. The CDR3 nucleotides read TGTGCCAGCAGCTGGGGAAACGGGGGTGCACTGGCAGATACGCAGTATTTT. Amino acid sequence: CASSWGNGGALADTQYF.

The rearrangement uses TRBV4-1 and TRBJ1-2; D gene unclear. CDR1 and CDR2 (germline): MGHRA, YSYEKL. The CDR3 consists of 14 residues. Between the trimmed V and J ends, which lost 3 bases and 4 bases, there was a span of 12 bases. Here the CDR3 reads CASSHTMTTYGYTF. CDR3 DNA sequence: TGCGCCAGCAGCCACACTATGACAACCTATGGCTACACCTTC.